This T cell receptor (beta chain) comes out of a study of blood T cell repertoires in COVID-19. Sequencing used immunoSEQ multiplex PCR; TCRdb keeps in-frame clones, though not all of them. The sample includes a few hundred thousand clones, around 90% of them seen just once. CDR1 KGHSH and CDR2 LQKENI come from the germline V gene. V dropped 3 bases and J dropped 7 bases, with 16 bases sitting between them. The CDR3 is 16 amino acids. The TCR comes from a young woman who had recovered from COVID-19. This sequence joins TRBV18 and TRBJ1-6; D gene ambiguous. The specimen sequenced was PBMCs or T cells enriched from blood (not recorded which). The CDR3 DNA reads TGTGCCAGCTCACCCGGTGCCATAACGAGGAATTCACCCCTCCACTTT. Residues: CASSPGAITRNSPLHF.